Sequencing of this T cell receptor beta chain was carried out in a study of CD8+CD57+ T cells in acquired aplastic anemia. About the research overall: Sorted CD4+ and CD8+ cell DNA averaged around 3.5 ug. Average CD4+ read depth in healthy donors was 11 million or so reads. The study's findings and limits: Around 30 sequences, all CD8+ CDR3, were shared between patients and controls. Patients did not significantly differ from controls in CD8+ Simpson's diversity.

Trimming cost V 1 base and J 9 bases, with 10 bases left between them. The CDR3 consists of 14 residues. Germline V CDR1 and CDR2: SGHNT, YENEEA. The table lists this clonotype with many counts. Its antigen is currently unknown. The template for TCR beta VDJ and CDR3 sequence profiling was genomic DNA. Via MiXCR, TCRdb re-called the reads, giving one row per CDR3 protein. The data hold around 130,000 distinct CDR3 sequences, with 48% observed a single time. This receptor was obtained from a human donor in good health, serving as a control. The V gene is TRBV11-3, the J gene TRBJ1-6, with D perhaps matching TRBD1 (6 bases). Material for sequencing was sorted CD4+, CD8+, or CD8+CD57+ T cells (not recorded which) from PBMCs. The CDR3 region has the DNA TGTGCCAGCAGCTTAGGGACAGCGAGTTCACCCCTCCACTTT. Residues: CASSLGTASSPLHF.